This passage covers 5 T cell receptor beta chains from one sample sequenced in a study of T cells in tuberculosis. Thawed, overnight-rested PBMC were stained with GMM-loaded CD1B tetramer, viability dye and anti-CD3, then sorted. The lipid loaded on the CD1B tetramers was C32 glucose monomycolate from Rhodococcus equi. Profiled with immunoSEQ multiplex PCR; TCRdb holds only in-frame clones, not every one. The sample lists 55,000 to 65,000 clones, 81% seen once, with roughly 13% in the top ten. The sequenced material came from CD1b-GMM tetramer-negative cells sorted from PBMCs. The source of these receptors is an adult woman with latent tuberculosis.

The gene calls are TRBV7-9 and TRBJ1-1; D is ambiguous. V shed 1 base and J shed 2 bases, with 5 bases lying between them. Per germline, CDR1 SEHNR and CDR2 FQNEAQ (reference sequence). This CDR3 contains 13 residues. The CDR3 nucleotides read TGTGCCAGCAGCTTAGATACAAACACTGAAGCTTTCTTT. Its translation: CASSLDTNTEAFF.

The CDR3 DNA sequence: TGTGCCAGCAGGGACAGGGGAGGGGCCTACGAGCAGTACTTC. Residues: CASRDRGGAYEQYF. The chain combines TRBV2 with TRBJ2-7, with TRBD1 matching over 9 bases. The CDR3 has 14 amino acids. V lost 6 bases, J lost 2 bases, and 5 bases stayed unmatched. The germline V gene has CDR1 SNHLY and CDR2 FYNNEI.

The chain employs TRBV5-6 and TRBJ1-5; D call uncertain. The CDR3 contains 17 residues. Germline assignment: CDR1 SGHDT and CDR2 YYEEEE. Between the trimmed V and J ends, which lost 1 base and 0 bases, there was a span of 14 bases. The CDR3 spells CASSLFRGYFSNQPQHF. Written as DNA, the CDR3 is TGTGCCAGCAGCTTGTTTAGAGGTTACTTTAGCAATCAGCCCCAGCATTTT.

Only a few counts were recorded for this clone. This rearrangement joins TRBV19 to TRBJ1-2; TRBD1 agrees at 7 bases. CDR1 is LNHDA and CDR2 is SQIVND in the germline V gene (reference sequence). V gave up 4 bases and J gave up 0 bases; unmatched junction bases: 5. The CDR3 consists of 15 residues. In nucleotides, the CDR3 is TGTGCCAGTAGTAAGGGACAGCCTACTAACTATGGCTACACCTTC. This codes for CASSKGQPTNYGYTF.

The gene calls are TRBV7-2 and TRBJ1-6; 10 nucleotides align to TRBD1. V trimming: 4 bases; J trimming: 9 bases; junction bases outside the gene matches: 3. Germline V gives CDR1 SGHTA, CDR2 FQGNSA. This CDR3 is built from 14 residues. CDR3 in amino acids: CASSSGQGTSPLHF. In DNA form, the CDR3 reads TGTGCCAGCAGCTCGGGACAGGGGACTTCACCCCTCCACTTT.